Below are 23 T cell receptor beta chains sequenced from a single sample in a study of cytomegalovirus exposure and HLA in healthy donors. The PCR contained 60 Vbeta and 13 Jbeta primers. The table came from immunoSEQ multiplex PCR; TCRdb's copy has only in-frame clones and leaves some out. The sample features around 140,000 clones, with around 1.5% in its top ten. Sequenced input: PBMCs. The receptors stem from a woman aged 35 to 49 in good health and CMV-seronegative.

The chain employs TRBV5-1 and TRBJ1-2, with D possibly being TRBD1 (6 bases). Germline CDR1 is SGHRS and CDR2 is YFSETQ. The V end was cut by 4 bases, the J end by 8 bases, with 21 bases between. CDR3 length equals 15 residues. As DNA, the CDR3 is TGCGCCAGCAGCCCCCGGGACACAAATCGAGGGGGCTACACCTTC. Amino acid sequence: CASSPRDTNRGGYTF.

The J gene is TRBJ1-2, the V gene TRBV10-3, with 7 bases aligning to TRBD1. V trimming: 4 bases; J trimming: 8 bases; junction bases outside the gene matches: 10. In germline, CDR1 is ENHRY, CDR2 SYGVKD. The CDR3 extends over 14 amino acids. The CDR3 DNA follows: TGTGCCATCAGTGGTATACAGGGGACTGCGGGCTACACCTTC. As protein: CAISGIQGTAGYTF.

The chain links TRBV27 to TRBJ2-7, with no clear D. This CDR3 spans 12 amino acids. The germline V gene encodes CDR1 MNHEY and CDR2 SMNVEV (reference sequence). The germline V and J ends were trimmed by 4 bases and 0 bases, with 4 bases remaining between them. CDR3: CASSSSSYEQYF. As DNA, the CDR3 is TGTGCCAGCAGTTCGAGCTCCTACGAGCAGTACTTC.

The rearrangement links TRBV5-4 to TRBJ1-1; no clear D gene. Per the germline V gene, CDR1 is SGHNT and CDR2 is YYREEE (reference sequence). The CDR3 totals 18 residues. V lost 3 bases, J lost 4 bases, and 25 bases lay in between. The CDR3 here is CASSSKRLFQRPGTEAFF. CDR3 DNA sequence: TGTGCCAGCAGCTCCAAGAGACTGTTCCAGAGGCCCGGCACTGAAGCTTTCTTT.

The CDR3 loop reads CASSVDPVPGSGNTIYF. In DNA, the CDR3 is TGTGCCAGCAGCGTAGATCCGGTACCTGGCTCTGGAAACACCATATATTTT. The rearrangement links TRBV9 to TRBJ1-3, with D hard to call. This CDR3 has 17 residues. Per germline, CDR1 SGDLS and CDR2 YYNGEE. Trimming removed 0 bases from V and 0 bases from J, with 13 bases in between.

The J gene is TRBJ1-2, the V gene TRBV19; no firm D call. CDR1 LNHDA and CDR2 SQIVND come from the germline V gene (reference sequence). Trimming cost V 6 bases and J 0 bases, with 11 bases left between them. CDR3 length: 14 amino acids. CDR3: CASRGGGTNYGYTF. The CDR3 coding sequence is TGTGCCAGTAGGGGCGGAGGGACTAACTATGGCTACACCTTC.

The chain is built from TRBV25-1 and TRBJ2-2; D possibly corresponds to TRBD2 (6 bases). The CDR3 runs to 16 residues. The V gene lost 4 bases and the J gene lost 4 bases, with 16 bases spanning the gap. From germline, CDR1 is MGHDK and CDR2 SYGVNS. CDR3 protein: CASSVSEGQGTGELFF. The DNA of the CDR3 is TGTGCCAGCAGTGTTTCGGAGGGGCAGGGCACCGGGGAGCTGTTTTTT.

The rearrangement uses TRBV29-1 and TRBJ2-2; 8 bases agree with TRBD2. The CDR3 covers 15 residues. Trimming cost V 2 bases and J 4 bases; bases outside gene matches: 6. In germline, CDR1 is SQVTM, CDR2 ANQGSEA. The CDR3 loop reads CSVESRGGLTGELFF. CDR3 DNA: TGCAGCGTTGAAAGTCGGGGGGGCCTCACCGGGGAGCTGTTTTTT.

The chain carries TRBV27 and TRBJ2-5, with 7 nucleotides matching TRBD1. Germline V gives CDR1 MNHEY, CDR2 SMNVEV (reference sequence). V lost 4 bases, J lost 7 bases, and 9 bases stayed unmatched. This CDR3 spans 14 amino acids. The CDR3 coding sequence is TGTGCCAGCAGTTCGGACAGGCCGGACGGGACCCAGTACTTC. This translates into CASSSDRPDGTQYF.

The genes are TRBV6-1 and TRBJ1-5; D ambiguous. The CDR3 has 15 amino acids. Looked up from germline, CDR1 is MNHNS and CDR2 is SASEGT. The ends were cut back, 0 bases at V and 1 base at J, with 7 bases in the middle. CDR3 in amino acids: CASSEATGSNQPQHF. The CDR3 nucleotides are TGTGCCAGCAGTGAAGCAACGGGAAGCAATCAGCCCCAGCATTTT.

V is TRBV11-3 and J is TRBJ2-3; 7 bases are a match to TRBD1. The CDR3 is 14 amino acids. Per the germline V gene, CDR1 is SGHNT and CDR2 is YENEEA. The J segment lost 2 bases and the V segment lost 6 bases, leaving 5 bases of the junction unmatched. The CDR3 DNA sequence: TGTGCCAGCAGTCCCGGGACAGACACAGATACGCAGTATTTT. Translating gives CASSPGTDTDTQYF. The entire variable domain, with the rest obtained from reference TRBV11-3 and TRBJ2-3, is as follows: EAGVVQSPRYKIIEKKQPVAFWCNPISGHNTLYWYLQNLGQGPELLIRYENEEAVDDSQLPKDRFSAERLKGVDSTLKIQPAELGDSAVYLCASSPGTDTDTQYFGPGTRLTVL.

This chain connects TRBV18 to TRBJ1-1; D perhaps matches TRBD1 (5 bases). The germline V and J ends were trimmed by 0 bases and 0 bases, with 11 bases remaining between them. Germline V gene lookup returns CDR1 KGHSH and CDR2 LQKENI. This CDR3 is 16 amino acids long. The CDR3 coding sequence is TGTGCCAGCTCACCACCGAGTTGGGGCATGAACACTGAAGCTTTCTTT. This codes for CASSPPSWGMNTEAFF.

For the CDR3, the DNA is TGTGCCAGCAGCCAAGACGCAATTTTCGGAGGAACTAATGAAAAACTGTTTTTT. It encodes CASSQDAIFGGTNEKLFF. The V call is TRBV4-2, the J call TRBJ1-4; D is uncertain. Trimming left V 0 bases short and J 1 base short, with 15 bases between. This CDR3 has 18 residues. Germline V gene lookup returns CDR1 LGHNA and CDR2 YNFKEQ.

The V call is TRBV7-9, the J call TRBJ2-1; 10 bases map to TRBD2. With 5 bases clipped from V and 10 bases from J, the junction kept 8 bases outside the gene matches. The CDR3 runs to 14 residues. The germline gives CDR1 SEHNR, CDR2 FQNEAQ (reference sequence). The CDR3 loop reads CASSPGTSDREQFF. The CDR3 DNA is TGTGCCAGCAGCCCCGGGACTAGCGATCGGGAGCAGTTCTTC.

This sequence joins TRBV25-1 and TRBJ2-4; possibly TRBD1 for D (5 bases). V was cut by 6 bases and J by 7 bases, with 16 bases left in between. Germline-derived CDR1 and CDR2 are MGHDK and SYGVNS. The length of the CDR3 is 14 residues. The CDR3: CASSKTTEMNIQYF. The CDR3 DNA reads TGTGCCAGCAGCAAAACGACAGAGATGAACATTCAGTACTTC.

V is TRBV5-6 and J is TRBJ1-5; D unclear. V was trimmed by 7 bases and J by 0 bases, leaving 8 bases between them. CDR3 length: 13 amino acids. Germline V gene lookup returns CDR1 SGHDT and CDR2 YYEEEE. The CDR3 reads CASHKYSNQPQHF. CDR3 DNA: TGTGCCAGCCACAAATATAGCAATCAGCCCCAGCATTTT.

The rearrangement joins TRBV15 to TRBJ1-1; D gene ambiguous. Trimming took 2 bases from V and 0 from J, leaving 7 bases between them. CDR1 is LNHNV, CDR2 YYDKDF, per germline (reference sequence). The length of the CDR3 is 14 residues. The CDR3 bases are TGTGCCACCAGCAGACAGGCTCTGAACACTGAAGCTTTCTTT. This gives the protein CATSRQALNTEAFF.

V usage is TRBV9 and J usage is TRBJ1-1, with D hard to call. Germline V gene lookup returns CDR1 SGDLS and CDR2 YYNGEE. CDR3 length equals 12 residues. V shed 4 bases and J shed 11 bases, with 15 bases lying between them. The CDR3 is CASSRLGRAAFF. The CDR3 DNA follows: TGTGCCAGCAGCCGCCTCGGGAGGGCGGCTTTCTTT. The full variable domain, rest sourced from reference TRBV9 and TRBJ1-1, is DSGVTQTPKHLITATGQRVTLRCSPRSGDLSVYWYQQSLDQGLQFLIQYYNGEERAKGNILERFSAQQFPDLHSELNLSSLELGDSALYFCASSRLGRAAFFGQGTRLTVV.

The chain is built from TRBV10-3 and TRBJ1-2; the match to TRBD1 covers 7 bases. With V trimmed by 6 bases and J by 9 bases, 19 bases remained unmatched. CDR1 is ENHRY and CDR2 is SYGVKD in the germline V gene. The CDR3 sequence is 16 residues long. Here the CDR3 reads CAISAVTNQGGDSYTF. CDR3 sequence (DNA): TGTGCCATCAGCGCAGTTACAAATCAGGGGGGTGATAGCTACACCTTC.

The chain joins TRBV5-1 to TRBJ1-2; D remains ambiguous. Trimming removed 0 bases at V and 2 bases at J, with 5 bases between. CDR3 length equals 13 residues. CDR1 is SGHRS and CDR2 is YFSETQ in the germline V gene. The CDR3 region is CASSLEQNYGYTF. Here the CDR3 DNA reads TGCGCCAGCAGCTTGGAACAGAACTATGGCTACACCTTC.

The gene calls are TRBV4-3 and TRBJ2-1, with TRBD2 matching 10 bases. This CDR3 has 18 amino acids. Germline assignment: CDR1 LGHNA and CDR2 YSLEER. V shed 0 bases and J 5 bases; nucleotides not matched to a gene: 10. The CDR3 DNA reads as TGCGCCAGCAGCCAAGACACTAGCGGGGTCGGATTTCACAATGAGCAGTTCTTC. Protein product: CASSQDTSGVGFHNEQFF.

The chain carries TRBV2 and TRBJ2-3; D unresolved. CDR1 is SNHLY, CDR2 FYNNEI, per germline. V lost 4 bases and J 2 bases, leaving 10 bases between the germline ends. This CDR3 is built from 14 residues. CDR3 loop: CASSVAENTDTQYF. The CDR3 coding sequence is TGTGCCAGCAGTGTGGCGGAGAACACAGATACGCAGTATTTT.

The J gene is TRBJ1-2, the V gene TRBV4-2, with TRBD1 matching over 9 bases. Trimming cost V 1 base and J 3 bases; bases outside gene matches: 6. The CDR3 has 16 residues. Germline-derived CDR1 and CDR2 are LGHNA and YNFKEQ. CDR3 protein: CASSQALTGGDYGYTF. CDR3 nucleotides: TGTGCCAGCAGCCAAGCCCTGACAGGGGGAGACTATGGCTACACCTTC.